This T cell receptor (beta chain) was retrieved from a study of early stage breast cancer tumors. Turning to this clone: What it binds is not known.

TCRdb keeps only in-frame clones here, not all; method: immunoSEQ multiplex PCR. The top ten clones hold roughly 3.5% of a sample with about 72,000 clones, around 85% of them seen once. Trimming took 3 bases from V and 5 from J, leaving 14 bases between them. The CDR3 covers 14 residues. The germline CDR1 and CDR2 sequences are KGHSH and LQKENI. Study results and limitations: Bulk DNA sequencing of unsorted cells missed chain pairing and markers.

J is TRBJ2-7 and V is TRBV18; D is perhaps TRBD1 (6 bases). The sequencing input was blood. This TCR came from a person in their sixties or seventies with breast cancer. CDR3 sequence reads: CASSPPTGYHEQYF. The CDR3 DNA is TGTGCCAGCTCACCCCCCACAGGGTACCACGAGCAGTACTTC.